A selection of T cell receptor beta chains follows, all from one sample in a study of molecular identifiers for immune sequencing clone quantification. Each CDR3 protein is one row after TCRdb ran MiXCR on the PCR reads. The profile shows about 320,000 distinct CDR3 sequences, over 20% of them singletons. The sequencing input was naive CD8+ T cells from blood, with Jurkat cell RNA spiked in. The receptors stem from a human donor in good health. Some libraries in this study had Jurkat cell RNA spiked in. Each CDR3 is given with its conserved first and last residue. A D gene is named only where the DNA matches it firmly. For some rows the clone size is stated as once, few or many, or as a class when expanded; others skip it.

v_gene	j_gene	d_gene	len	abundance	CDR3nt	CDR3aa
TRBV20-1	TRBJ2-7	TRBD1	12	many	TGCAGTGCTAGGGGGACAGATAACGGGCAGTACTTC	CSARGTDNGQYF
TRBV18	TRBJ1-1	NA	12	many	TGTGCCAGCTCACCAGATTGGAATGAAGCTTTCTTT	CASSPDWNEAFF
TRBV5-6	TRBJ1-6	NA	15	many	TGTGCCAGCAGCTTGCAACCGGATGGGATTTCACCCCTCCACTTT	CASSLQPDGISPLHF
TRBV30	TRBJ1-1	TRBD1	13	NA	TGTGCCTGGACCGGGACAGTGAACACTGAAGCTTTCTTT	CAWTGTVNTEAFF
TRBV27	TRBJ2-6	NA	14	many	TGTGCCAGCAGTTTATTGTACGGGGCCAACGTCCTGACTTTC	CASSLLYGANVLTF
TRBV13	TRBJ2-3	NA	14	many	TGTGCCAGCAGCTTGACATCCCGCACAGATACGCAGTATTTT	CASSLTSRTDTQYF
TRBV7-9	TRBJ1-4	TRBD1	15	many	TGTGCCAGCAGCTCGATGACAGGGGCTAATGAAAAACTGTTTTTT	CASSSMTGANEKLFF
TRBV12-3/TRBV12-4	TRBJ2-3	NA	14	few	TGTGCCAGCAGTTCGGAAATCCCCCCAGATACGCAGTATTTT	CASSSEIPPDTQYF
TRBV7-3	TRBJ2-5	TRBD2	16	NA	TGTGCCAGCAGCTTAATCCCCAGCGGGAGTCGAGAGACCCAGTACTTC	CASSLIPSGSRETQYF
TRBV7-9	TRBJ1-2	TRBD1	19	many	TGTGCCAGCAGCTCCACCAGACAGGGCGAAGGCCGGATTCCCTATGGCTACACCTTC	CASSSTRQGEGRIPYGYTF
TRBV4-1	TRBJ1-6	NA	17	many	TGCGCCAGCAGCCAAGAGGTCCAGGGACTCCTGAATTCACCCCTCCACTTT	CASSQEVQGLLNSPLHF
TRBV7-9	TRBJ2-7	TRBD1	15	few	TGTGCCAGCAGCTGGGACCGGGACAGGGTACGCGGGCAGTACTTC	CASSWDRDRVRGQYF
TRBV30	TRBJ2-7	TRBD1	15	few	TGTGCCTGGAGTCTACCCCCCGGGACAGGGCGAGAGCGGTACTTC	CAWSLPPGTGRERYF
TRBV10-3	TRBJ2-2	TRBD2	17	NA	TGTGCCATCAGTGAGCTTCTAGCGGGAGCGGACACCGGGGAGCTGTTTTTT	CAISELLAGADTGELFF
TRBV6-5	TRBJ2-3	NA	18	many	TGTGCCAGCAGTTCTAACCGGGACTCCCTCCGGTTGGCAGATACGCAGTATTTT	CASSSNRDSLRLADTQYF
TRBV4-3	TRBJ1-4	NA	12	many	TGCGCCAGCAGCCAATCCGGGGAAAAACTGTTTTTT	CASSQSGEKLFF
TRBV27	TRBJ2-5	TRBD2	17	NA	TGTGCCAGCAGTTTATCCCTTTGGACTAGCGGCCGAGAGACCCAGTACTTC	CASSLSLWTSGRETQYF
TRBV20-1	TRBJ2-7	NA	13	many	TGCAGTGCTAGGGGGGGAGGAGGTTACGAGCAGTACTTC	CSARGGGGYEQYF
TRBV7-9	TRBJ1-4	NA	12	many	TGTGCCAGCAGCTTAGAGGACATCAAACTGTTTTTT	CASSLEDIKLFF
TRBV29-1	TRBJ2-7	TRBD1	13	many	TGCAGCGTTGCCGGGACAGGGGATCGCGAGCAGTACTTC	CSVAGTGDREQYF
TRBV4-1	TRBJ1-1	NA	15	many	TGCGCCAGCAGCCAAGTTCGGGGGGCCGATTCTGAAGCTTTCTTT	CASSQVRGADSEAFF
TRBV5-6	TRBJ1-1	NA	13	many	TGTGCCAGCAGCTGGCGTCCCGCCCCAGAAGCTTTCTTT	CASSWRPAPEAFF
TRBV20-1	TRBJ1-3	TRBD1	12	many	TGCAGTGCACCCGCAGGGGGTTCCACCATATATTTT	CSAPAGGSTIYF
TRBV27	TRBJ1-1	NA	17	many	TGTGCCAGCAGTTTGGTCCCCGGGCCGGGGCTCTTCCTTGAAGCTTTCTTT	CASSLVPGPGLFLEAFF
TRBV20-1	TRBJ1-1	NA	14	many	TGCAGTGCTAGACCTTGGGGCCTGAACACTGAAGCTTTCTTT	CSARPWGLNTEAFF
TRBV27	TRBJ2-2	NA	14	few	TGTGCCAGCAGTTTTGGAGGGATCACCGGGGAGCTGTTTTTT	CASSFGGITGELFF
TRBV2	TRBJ1-5	NA	15	NA	TGTGCCAGCAGTGAAGTGGGGGGTCTTGTCCAGCCCCAGCATTTT	CASSEVGGLVQPQHF
TRBV4-3	TRBJ2-7	TRBD2	15	NA	TGCGCCAGCAGCCAAGATGTGCGGGGGGACTACGAGCAGTACTTC	CASSQDVRGDYEQYF
TRBV5-1	TRBJ1-1	TRBD1	14	many	TGCGCCAGCAGCTCAACAGGGGTTCGCACTGAAGCTTTCTTT	CASSSTGVRTEAFF
TRBV28	TRBJ2-1	TRBD2	15	many	TGTGCCAGCAATGAAGGGACTAGCTTTGGGAATGAGCAGTTCTTC	CASNEGTSFGNEQFF
TRBV9	TRBJ1-2	TRBD1	16	many	TGTGCCAGCAGCGTTTTCGAAGGGACAGGGGGCTCTGGCTACACCTTC	CASSVFEGTGGSGYTF
TRBV7-9	TRBJ2-5	TRBD2	17	many	TGTGCCAGCAGCCCCGAAGCCGGGACTAGCCGAGCAAAGACCCAGTACTTC	CASSPEAGTSRAKTQYF
TRBV4-3	TRBJ2-5	TRBD2	15	many	TGCGCCAGCAGCCAAGGAGGACTAGCCCAAGAGACCCAGTACTTC	CASSQGGLAQETQYF
TRBV10-2	TRBJ2-7	NA	14	few	TGCGCCAGCAGTGTTATGGGGTCCCAGTACGAGCAGTACTTC	CASSVMGSQYEQYF
TRBV6-2/TRBV6-3	TRBJ1-1	NA	17	few	TGTGCCAGCAGTTACCCAGGGGTTTGGGAGAAGAACACTGAAGCTTTCTTT	CASSYPGVWEKNTEAFF
TRBV7-9	TRBJ2-6	NA	16	many	TGTGCCAGCAGCTACTTCCTAGGTGGGGGGGCCAACGTCCTGACTTTC	CASSYFLGGGANVLTF
TRBV13	TRBJ1-2	TRBD1	16	many	TGTGCCAGCAGCTTAGAGGACAGGGGCCCAAACTATGGCTACACCTTC	CASSLEDRGPNYGYTF
TRBV5-6	TRBJ2-7	TRBD2	16	few	TGTGCCAGCAGCTTGCGAGCGGGGGGATTAGACTACGAGCAGTACTTC	CASSLRAGGLDYEQYF
TRBV6-5	TRBJ2-2	NA	15	NA	TGTGCCAGCGGTTATTCGTTATCGGGCACCGGGGAGCTGTTTTTT	CASGYSLSGTGELFF
TRBV12-3/TRBV12-4	TRBJ2-6	NA	13	NA	TGTGCCAGCTGGAGCTCTGGGGCCAACGTCCTGACTTTC	CASWSSGANVLTF
TRBV19	TRBJ1-1	NA	14	many	TGTGCCAGCAGCTCCACAGGGACGAACACTGAAGCTTTCTTT	CASSSTGTNTEAFF
TRBV30	TRBJ1-3	NA	18	NA	TGTGCCTGGAGTGTACGCGGACAGAGGATATACTCTGGAAACACCATATATTTT	CAWSVRGQRIYSGNTIYF
TRBV5-6	TRBJ2-3	NA	14	NA	TGTGCCAGCAGCTTTGGCGCCGGGGCAGATACGCAGTATTTT	CASSFGAGADTQYF
TRBV19	TRBJ2-7	NA	12	many	TGTGCCAGTAGTCAGGGGCTCGGCGAGCAGTACTTC	CASSQGLGEQYF
TRBV7-2	TRBJ2-1	NA	14	many	TGTGCCAGCAGCTTCTATAGCTCCTACAATGAGCAGTTCTTC	CASSFYSSYNEQFF
TRBV7-9	TRBJ1-1	NA	11	many	TGTGCCAGCAGTCTAGGGTTTGAAGCTTTCTTT	CASSLGFEAFF
TRBV25-1	TRBJ2-7	NA	14	many	TGTGCCAGCAGTGAGGGGACACCCAACTACGAGCAGTACTTC	CASSEGTPNYEQYF
TRBV28	TRBJ2-7	TRBD2	15	NA	TGTGCCAGCAGTCTCATAGCGGGAGCCTCCTACGAGCAGTACTTC	CASSLIAGASYEQYF
TRBV15	TRBJ1-5	NA	14	many	TGTGCCACCAGCAGAGTGTTAGGGGGGCTCCCCCAGCATTTT	CATSRVLGGLPQHF
TRBV27	TRBJ1-4	NA	17	NA	TGTGCCAGCAGTTTTGTGGGCCCCCTCCCAACTAATGAAAAACTGTTTTTT	CASSFVGPLPTNEKLFF
TRBV7-2	TRBJ2-1	NA	16	many	TGTGCCAGCAGCTTATCGGTGGGAGGAACCTACAATGAGCAGTTCTTC	CASSLSVGGTYNEQFF
TRBV2	TRBJ1-2	TRBD1	15	NA	TGTGCCAGCAAAACGCAGGCAGGGGGCAACTATGGCTACACCTTC	CASKTQAGGNYGYTF